This T cell receptor beta chain was recorded in a study of T cell responses to AZD1222 COVID-19 vaccine. Broader study findings: The donors showed a predominance of white British ancestry and of females, with possible underestimation of clonal diversity. Spike-specific TCR breadth and depth were elevated following two AZD1222 doses.

This table comes from immunoSEQ multiplex PCR, and its TCRdb copy is limited to in-frame clones, with some not included. The profile shows about 150,000 clones, approximately 90% of them singletons. Comments on this clone: Its antigen is not identified.

The CDR3 runs 15 residues. In germline, CDR1 is SGDLS, CDR2 YYNGEE. V was trimmed by 0 bases and J by 4 bases, leaving 11 bases between them. The source was peripheral blood, collected on day 0 of AZD1222 vaccination. This receptor was identified in an adult in good health. The J gene is TRBJ1-3, the V gene TRBV9, with no clear D. Here the CDR3 DNA reads TGTGCCAGCAGCGTAGACGGGAAGAGCGGAAACACCATATATTTT. As protein: CASSVDGKSGNTIYF.